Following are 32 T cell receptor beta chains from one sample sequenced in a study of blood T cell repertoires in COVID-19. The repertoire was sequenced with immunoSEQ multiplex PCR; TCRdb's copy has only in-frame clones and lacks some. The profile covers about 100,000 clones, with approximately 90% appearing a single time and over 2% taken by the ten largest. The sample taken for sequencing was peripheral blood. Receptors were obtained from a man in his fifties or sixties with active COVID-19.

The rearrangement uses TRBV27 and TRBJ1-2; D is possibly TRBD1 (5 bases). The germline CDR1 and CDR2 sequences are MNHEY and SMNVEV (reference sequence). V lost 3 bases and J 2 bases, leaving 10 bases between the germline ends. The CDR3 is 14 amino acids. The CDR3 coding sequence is TGTGCCAGCAGTTTGGGGAACAGGAACTATGGCTACACCTTC. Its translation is CASSLGNRNYGYTF.

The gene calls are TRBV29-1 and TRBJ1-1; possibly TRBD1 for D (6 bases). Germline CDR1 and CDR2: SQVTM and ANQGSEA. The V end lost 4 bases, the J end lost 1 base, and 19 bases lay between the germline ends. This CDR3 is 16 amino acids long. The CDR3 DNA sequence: TGCAGCGTTGTAAGGGACACCTACATGAAGAACACTGAAGCTTTCTTT. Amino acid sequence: CSVVRDTYMKNTEAFF.

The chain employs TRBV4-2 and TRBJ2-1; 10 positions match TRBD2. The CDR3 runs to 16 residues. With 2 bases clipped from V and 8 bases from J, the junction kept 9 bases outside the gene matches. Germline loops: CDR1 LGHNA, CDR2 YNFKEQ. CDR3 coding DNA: TGTGCCAGCAGCCAAATGGTGTCTAGCGGGGGATATGAGCAGTTCTTC. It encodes CASSQMVSSGGYEQFF.

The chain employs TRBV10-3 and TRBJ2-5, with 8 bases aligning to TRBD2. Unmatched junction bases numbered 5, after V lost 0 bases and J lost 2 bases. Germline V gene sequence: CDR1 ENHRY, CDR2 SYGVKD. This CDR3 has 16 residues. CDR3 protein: CAISESSGSGQETQYF. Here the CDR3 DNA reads TGTGCCATCAGTGAGTCCAGCGGGAGTGGGCAAGAGACCCAGTACTTC.

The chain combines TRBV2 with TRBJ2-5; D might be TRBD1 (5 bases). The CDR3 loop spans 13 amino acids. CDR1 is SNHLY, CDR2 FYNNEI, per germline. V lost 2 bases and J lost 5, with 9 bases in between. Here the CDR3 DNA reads TGTGCCAGCAGTGAACCAGGGTTCGAGACCCAGTACTTC. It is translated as CASSEPGFETQYF.

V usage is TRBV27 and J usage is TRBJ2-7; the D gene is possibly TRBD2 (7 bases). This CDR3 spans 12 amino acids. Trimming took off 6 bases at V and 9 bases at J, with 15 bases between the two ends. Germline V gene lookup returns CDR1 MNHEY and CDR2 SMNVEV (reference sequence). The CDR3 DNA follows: TGTGCCAGCAGGGGAGGGGGGACCCCGCAGTACTTC. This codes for CASRGGGTPQYF.

The DNA for the CDR3 is TGTGCCAGTAGTCCGTGGACAGGGGCTACGAACACTGAAGCTTTCTTT. It yields the protein CASSPWTGATNTEAFF. V and J are TRBV19 and TRBJ1-1, with 9 positions matching TRBD1. The CDR3 loop spans 16 amino acids. Germline V CDR1 and CDR2: LNHDA, SQIVND (reference sequence). Trimming cost V 5 bases and J 1 base; bases outside gene matches: 8.

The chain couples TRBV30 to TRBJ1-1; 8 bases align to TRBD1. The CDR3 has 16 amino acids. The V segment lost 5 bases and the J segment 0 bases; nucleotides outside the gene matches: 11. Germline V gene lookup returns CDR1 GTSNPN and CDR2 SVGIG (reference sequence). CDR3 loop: CAWQIQGRGLNTEAFF. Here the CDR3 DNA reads TGTGCCTGGCAGATCCAGGGCAGGGGGCTGAACACTGAAGCTTTCTTT.

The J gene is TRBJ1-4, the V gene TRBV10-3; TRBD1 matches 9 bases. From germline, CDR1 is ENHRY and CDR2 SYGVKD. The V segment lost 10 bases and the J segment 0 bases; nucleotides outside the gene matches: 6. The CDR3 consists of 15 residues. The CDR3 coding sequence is TGTGCCACGCCGGGACAGGGCGCAACTAATGAAAAACTGTTTTTT. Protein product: CATPGQGATNEKLFF.

This CDR3 is CSVGGGSKGNTIYF. The CDR3 DNA follows: TGCAGCGTTGGGGGGGGGTCTAAGGGAAACACCATATATTTT. V gene TRBV29-1 combines with J gene TRBJ1-3; D is possibly TRBD1 (5 bases). The ends were cut back, 4 bases at V and 4 bases at J, with 14 bases in the middle. CDR1 and CDR2 from the germline V gene are SQVTM and ANQGSEA. This CDR3 spans 14 amino acids.

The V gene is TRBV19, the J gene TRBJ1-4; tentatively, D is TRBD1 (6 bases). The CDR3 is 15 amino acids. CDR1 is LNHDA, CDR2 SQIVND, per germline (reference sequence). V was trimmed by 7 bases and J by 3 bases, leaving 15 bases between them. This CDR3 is CASTSDSRANEKLFF. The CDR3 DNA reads TGTGCCAGTACCTCGGACAGTCGAGCTAATGAAAAACTGTTTTTT. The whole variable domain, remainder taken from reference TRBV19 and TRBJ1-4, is DGGITQSPKYLFRKEGQNVTLSCEQNLNHDAMYWYRQDPGQGLRLIYYSQIVNDFQKGDIAEGYSVSREKKESFPLTVTSAQKNPTAFYLCASTSDSRANEKLFFGSGTQLSVL.

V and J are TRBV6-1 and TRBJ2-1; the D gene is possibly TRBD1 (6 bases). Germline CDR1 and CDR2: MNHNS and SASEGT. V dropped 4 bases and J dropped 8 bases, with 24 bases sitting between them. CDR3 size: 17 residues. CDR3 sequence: CASSGITGRPGSDEQFF. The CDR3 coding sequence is TGTGCCAGCAGTGGGATAACAGGGCGTCCGGGGTCCGATGAGCAGTTCTTC.

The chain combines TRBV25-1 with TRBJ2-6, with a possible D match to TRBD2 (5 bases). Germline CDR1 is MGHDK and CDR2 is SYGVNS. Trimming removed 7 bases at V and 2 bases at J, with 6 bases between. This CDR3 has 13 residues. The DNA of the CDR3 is TGTGCCAGCACGGGGACTGGGGCCAACGTCCTGACTTTC. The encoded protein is CASTGTGANVLTF.

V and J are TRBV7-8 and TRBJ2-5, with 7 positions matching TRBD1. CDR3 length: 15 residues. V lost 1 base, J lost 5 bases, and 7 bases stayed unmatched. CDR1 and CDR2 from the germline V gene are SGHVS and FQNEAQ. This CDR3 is CASSLEDREVETQYF. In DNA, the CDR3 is TGTGCCAGCAGCTTAGAAGACAGGGAAGTTGAGACCCAGTACTTC.

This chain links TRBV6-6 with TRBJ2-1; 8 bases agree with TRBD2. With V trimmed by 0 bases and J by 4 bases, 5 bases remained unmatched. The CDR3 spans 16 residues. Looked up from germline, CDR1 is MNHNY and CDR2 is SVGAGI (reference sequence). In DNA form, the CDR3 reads TGTGCCAGCAGTTACTCGCCTAGCGGGCCTTACAATGAGCAGTTCTTC. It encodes CASSYSPSGPYNEQFF.

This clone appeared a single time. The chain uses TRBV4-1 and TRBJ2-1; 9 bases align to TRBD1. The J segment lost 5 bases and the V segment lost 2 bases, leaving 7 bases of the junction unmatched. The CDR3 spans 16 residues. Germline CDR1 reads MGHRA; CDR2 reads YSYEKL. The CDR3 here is CASSQLPGTGNNEQFF. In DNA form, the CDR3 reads TGCGCCAGCAGCCAATTACCCGGGACAGGGAACAATGAGCAGTTCTTC.

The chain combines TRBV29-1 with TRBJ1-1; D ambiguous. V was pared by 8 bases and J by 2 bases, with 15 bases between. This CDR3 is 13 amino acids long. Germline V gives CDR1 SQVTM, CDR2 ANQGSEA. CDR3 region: CSSLEAGNTEAFF. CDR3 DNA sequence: TGCAGCTCCCTCGAGGCTGGAAACACTGAAGCTTTCTTT. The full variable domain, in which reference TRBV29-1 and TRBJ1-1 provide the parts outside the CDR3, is SAVISQKPSRDICQRGTSLTIQCQVDSQVTMMFWYRQQPGQSLTLIATANQGSEATYESGFVIDKFPISRPNLTFSTLTVSNMSPEDSSIYLCSSLEAGNTEAFFGQGTRLTVV.

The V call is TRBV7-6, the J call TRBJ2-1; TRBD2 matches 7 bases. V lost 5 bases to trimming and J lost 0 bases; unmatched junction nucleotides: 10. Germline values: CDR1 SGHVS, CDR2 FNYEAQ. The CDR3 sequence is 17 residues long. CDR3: CASSTRSGSFSYNEQFF. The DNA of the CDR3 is TGTGCCAGCAGCACCCGTAGCGGGTCTTTCTCCTACAATGAGCAGTTCTTC.

The CDR3 nucleotides are TGTGCCAGCAGCTTAACCAGGCGCGACTATGGCTACACCTTC. It translates to CASSLTRRDYGYTF. The chain links TRBV7-8 to TRBJ1-2; D call uncertain. This CDR3 spans 14 amino acids. CDR1 and CDR2 from the germline V gene are SGHVS and FQNEAQ. The V and J ends lost 2 bases and 3 bases respectively, with 10 bases between them.

For the CDR3, the DNA is TGCGCCAGCAGCTCCGGAAGGCTAGCAACTAATGAAAAACTGTTTTTT. This gives the protein CASSSGRLATNEKLFF. This sequence joins TRBV5-1 and TRBJ1-4, with D unresolved. V was clipped by 3 bases and J by 0 bases, with 12 bases between them. Germline CDR1 reads SGHRS; CDR2 reads YFSETQ. This CDR3 region has 16 residues. The entire variable domain, with the rest obtained from reference TRBV5-1 and TRBJ1-4, is as follows: KAGVTQTPRYLIKTRGQQVTLSCSPISGHRSVSWYQQTPGQGLQFLFEYFSETQRNKGNFPGRFSGRQFSNSRSEMNVSTLELGDSALYLCASSSGRLATNEKLFFGSGTQLSVL.

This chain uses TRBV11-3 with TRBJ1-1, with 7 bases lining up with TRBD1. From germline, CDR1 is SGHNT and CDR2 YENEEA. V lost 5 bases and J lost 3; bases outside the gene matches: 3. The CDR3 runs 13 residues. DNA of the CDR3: TGTGCCAGCAGCCGAGGGGGCCACACTGAAGCTTTCTTT. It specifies CASSRGGHTEAFF.

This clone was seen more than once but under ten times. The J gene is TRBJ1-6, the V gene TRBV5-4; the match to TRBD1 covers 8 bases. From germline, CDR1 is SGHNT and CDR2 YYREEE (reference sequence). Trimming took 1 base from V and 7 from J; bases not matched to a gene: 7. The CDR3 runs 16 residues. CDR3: CASSLSQGAGNSPLHF. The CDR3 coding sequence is TGTGCCAGCAGCTTGTCCCAGGGGGCGGGGAATTCACCCCTCCACTTT.

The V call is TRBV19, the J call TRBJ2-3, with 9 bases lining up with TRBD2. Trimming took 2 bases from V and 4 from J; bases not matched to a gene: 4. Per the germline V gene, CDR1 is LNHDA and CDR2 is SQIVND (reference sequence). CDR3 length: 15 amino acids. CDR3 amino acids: CASSIIAGVPDTQYF. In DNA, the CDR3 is TGTGCCAGTAGTATAATAGCGGGGGTCCCAGATACGCAGTATTTT. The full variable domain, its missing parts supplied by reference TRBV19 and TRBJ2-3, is DGGITQSPKYLFRKEGQNVTLSCEQNLNHDAMYWYRQDPGQGLRLIYYSQIVNDFQKGDIAEGYSVSREKKESFPLTVTSAQKNPTAFYLCASSIIAGVPDTQYFGPGTRLTVL.

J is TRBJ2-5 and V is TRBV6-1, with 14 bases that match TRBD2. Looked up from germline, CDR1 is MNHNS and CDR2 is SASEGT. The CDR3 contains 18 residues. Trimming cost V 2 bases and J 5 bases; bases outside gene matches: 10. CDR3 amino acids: CASSEPGLAGARGETQYF. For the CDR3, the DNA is TGTGCCAGCAGTGAACCGGGACTAGCGGGGGCCAGGGGGGAGACCCAGTACTTC.

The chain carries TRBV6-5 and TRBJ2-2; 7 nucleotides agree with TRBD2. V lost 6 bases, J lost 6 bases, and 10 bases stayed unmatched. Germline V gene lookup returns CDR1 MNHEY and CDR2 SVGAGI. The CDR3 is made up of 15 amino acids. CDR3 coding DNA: TGTGCCAGCAGACTAGCGATTCGGGTATCCGGGGAGCTGTTTTTT. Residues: CASRLAIRVSGELFF.

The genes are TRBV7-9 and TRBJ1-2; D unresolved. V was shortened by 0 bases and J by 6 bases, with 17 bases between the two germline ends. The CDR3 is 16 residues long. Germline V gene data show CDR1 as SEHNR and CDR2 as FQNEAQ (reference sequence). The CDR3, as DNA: TGTGCCAGCAGCTTAGCGGAGGTAAACACGCTGGATGGCTACACCTTC. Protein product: CASSLAEVNTLDGYTF.

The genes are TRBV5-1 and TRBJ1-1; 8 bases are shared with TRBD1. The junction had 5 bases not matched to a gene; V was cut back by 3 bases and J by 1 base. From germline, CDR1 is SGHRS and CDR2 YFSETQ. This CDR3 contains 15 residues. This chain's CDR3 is CASSSRTGSNTEAFF. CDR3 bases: TGCGCCAGCAGCTCCAGGACAGGGTCGAACACTGAAGCTTTCTTT.

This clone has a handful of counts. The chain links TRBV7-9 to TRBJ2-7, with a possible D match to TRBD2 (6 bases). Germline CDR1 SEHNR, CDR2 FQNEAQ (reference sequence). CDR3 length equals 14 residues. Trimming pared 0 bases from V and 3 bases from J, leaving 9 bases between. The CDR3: CASSLAGLHYEQYV. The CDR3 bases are TGTGCCAGCAGCTTAGCCGGACTACACTACGAGCAGTACGTC.

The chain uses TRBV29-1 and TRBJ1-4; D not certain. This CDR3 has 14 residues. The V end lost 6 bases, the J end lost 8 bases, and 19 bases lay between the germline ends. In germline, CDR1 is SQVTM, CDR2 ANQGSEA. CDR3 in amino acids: CSVQVYREGEKLFF. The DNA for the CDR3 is TGCAGCGTCCAGGTTTACAGAGAAGGAGAAAAACTGTTTTTT.

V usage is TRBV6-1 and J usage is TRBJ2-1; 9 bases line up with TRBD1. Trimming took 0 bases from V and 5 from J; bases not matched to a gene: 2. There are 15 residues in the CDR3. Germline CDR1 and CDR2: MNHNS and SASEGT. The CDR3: CASSEAGTGNNEQFF. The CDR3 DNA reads TGTGCCAGCAGTGAAGCCGGGACAGGGAACAATGAGCAGTTCTTC.

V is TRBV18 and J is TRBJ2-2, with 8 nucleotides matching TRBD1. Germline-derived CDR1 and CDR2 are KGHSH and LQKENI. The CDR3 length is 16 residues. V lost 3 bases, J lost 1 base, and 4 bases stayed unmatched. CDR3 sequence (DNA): TGTGCCAGCTCACCGGGACAGGTCATGAACACCGGGGAGCTGTTTTTT. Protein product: CASSPGQVMNTGELFF.

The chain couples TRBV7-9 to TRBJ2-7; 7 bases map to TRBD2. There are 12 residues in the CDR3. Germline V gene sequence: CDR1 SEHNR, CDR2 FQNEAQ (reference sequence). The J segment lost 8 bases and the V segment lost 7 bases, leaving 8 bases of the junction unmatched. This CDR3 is CASNIGEGKQYF. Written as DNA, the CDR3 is TGTGCCAGCAACATAGGGGAGGGGAAGCAGTACTTC. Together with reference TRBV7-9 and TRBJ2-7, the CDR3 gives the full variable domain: DTGVSQNPRHKITKRGQNVTFRCDPISEHNRLYWYRQTLGQGPEFLTYFQNEAQLEKSRLLSDRFSAERPKGSFSTLEIQRTEQGDSAMYLCASNIGEGKQYFGPGTRLTVT.